Listed here is a single T cell receptor (beta chain). The data are from a study of CD8 T cells in Susac syndrome. The CDR3 covers 16 residues. Trimming took 4 bases from V and 5 from J; bases not matched to a gene: 12. cDNA came from around 0.5 to 1 ug RNA primed by random hexamers. TCRdb independently ran MiXCR on the immunoSEQ multiplex PCR reads; one entry per CDR3 protein. This table holds approximately 280,000 distinct CDR3 sequences, around 84% found once. CD8+ and CD4+ T cells from blood underwent TCR beta sequencing. The specimen sequenced was CD8+ T cells from PBMCs. The source is a human donor with multiple sclerosis. The genes are TRBV12-3 or TRBV12-4 and TRBJ2-5; the match to TRBD2 covers 8 bases. Here the CDR3 DNA reads TGTGCCAGCAGTTCTACTTTAGCGGGAACGGGGGAGACCCAGTACTTC. It encodes CASSSTLAGTGETQYF.